These T cell receptor beta chains were read from a single sample in a study of blood T cell repertoires in COVID-19. TCRdb's copy holds only in-frame clones and misses some; the assay was immunoSEQ multiplex PCR. Found here are around 270,000 clones, 86% of them singletons; the top ten hold approximately 2%. Sequencing was performed on peripheral blood. The receptor source for this set is a man aged 30 to 39 with active or convalescent COVID-19. CDR3s include the opening cysteine and the closing phenylalanine or tryptophan. Fields, in order: V gene, D gene, J gene, clone size, CDR3 DNA, CDR3 protein. D genes are given only for firm matches. Rows may omit the clone size; those that give it use once, few, many or a size class.

TRBV7-8	-	TRBJ2-5	-	TGTGCCAGCATAGATATCTCGACAGTTCAAGAGACCCAGTACTTC	CASIDISTVQETQYF
TRBV6-6	-	TRBJ1-2	once	TGTGCCAGCAACCCGACAGTAAGGGATGGCTACACCTTC	CASNPTVRDGYTF
TRBV4-2	-	TRBJ1-3	-	TGTGCCAGCAGCCAAGGGACAGCGGACTCTGGAAACACCATATATTTT	CASSQGTADSGNTIYF
TRBV30	-	TRBJ2-1	-	TGTGCCTGGACTGGTAGCACAGAGCAGTTCTTC	CAWTGSTEQFF
TRBV4-3	TRBD1	TRBJ1-6	-	TGCGCCAGCAGCCAAGAATTAGGGGGCGGCTCACCCCTTCACTTT	CASSQELGGGSPLHF
TRBV7-9	TRBD2	TRBJ2-4	-	TGTGCCAGCAGCTTAGAGGGAGGGGAAGCCAAAAACATTCAGTACTTC	CASSLEGGEAKNIQYF
TRBV6-2/TRBV6-3	-	TRBJ2-7	-	TGTGCCAGCAGCGGGGGCATTTCCTACGAGCAGTACTTC	CASSGGISYEQYF
TRBV15	TRBD1	TRBJ2-1	-	TGTGCCACCAGCAGAGTAGCAGGGACAGGTAAAGACAATGAGCAGTTCTTC	CATSRVAGTGKDNEQFF
TRBV5-1	-	TRBJ1-5	-	TGCGCCAGCAGCTTGGACGGGAATCAGCCCCAGCATTTT	CASSLDGNQPQHF
TRBV30	-	TRBJ1-6	-	TGTGCCTGGACCCCTTGGGGGGGCGCGGGTTCACCCCTCCACTTT	CAWTPWGGAGSPLHF
TRBV6-5	TRBD2	TRBJ2-1	-	TGTGCCAGCAGTTCCCCGGGACTAGCGAATGAGCAGTTCTTC	CASSSPGLANEQFF
TRBV6-5	-	TRBJ1-5	-	TGTGCCAGCAGAACAGGGTGGGATCAGCCCCAGCATTTT	CASRTGWDQPQHF
TRBV4-2	-	TRBJ1-5	-	TGTGCCAGCAGCCAAGGAGTTTTTGGCAATCAGCCCCAGCATTTT	CASSQGVFGNQPQHF
TRBV7-9	-	TRBJ1-3	-	TGTGCCAGCAGCTTAACCACAGGGATCGGTGGAAACACCATATATTTT	CASSLTTGIGGNTIYF
TRBV7-9	-	TRBJ1-2	-	TGTGCCAGCAGCTACGGACAAGCCTATGGCTACACCTTC	CASSYGQAYGYTF
TRBV7-7	-	TRBJ2-7	few	TGTGCCAGCAGCTTCATTGCAGAGGTAAACAGGACCTACGAGCAGTACTTC	CASSFIAEVNRTYEQYF